This T cell receptor beta chain was found in a study of OX40 agonist ivuxolimab in advanced cancers. As to this clone: Its antigen is currently unknown.

V was clipped by 4 bases and J by 4 bases; unmatched bases: 16. The CDR3 covers 17 residues. CDR1 is SGHRS and CDR2 is YFSETQ in the germline V gene. Produced via immunoSEQ multiplex PCR; TCRdb's table is partial and in-frame only. This table holds 20,000 or so clones, 75% to 85% found once. Broader study findings: Average numbers of expanded clones were greater in CD8+ T cells than in CD4+. Low normalized T-cell clonal expansion also characterized some of the nonresponders.

The sample consisted of CD4+ or CD8+ T cells sorted from blood, taken in a trial of the OX40 agonist ivuxolimab. This rearrangement joins TRBV5-1 to TRBJ2-5; 7 nucleotides agree with TRBD2. The clonotype originates from an adult with an advanced solid tumor such as melanoma, head and neck, liver or kidney cancer. Written as DNA, the CDR3 is TGCGCCAGCAGCCAATACCCTAGCGGTCCCTCGAGAGAGACCCAGTACTTC. As protein: CASSQYPSGPSRETQYF.